This T cell receptor (beta chain) was recovered during a study of T cells in Graves' hyperthyroidism and ophthalmopathy. General study results and limits: It was a median around seven months before onset that the model predicted ophthalmopathy.

About this clonotype itself: Its antigen is not known.

Amplification targeted TCR beta CDR3 regions from RNA transcripts. Carried out on the TCR CDR3, a first-round RT-PCR used the HTBI primer set. TCRdb passed the multiplex PCR reads through MiXCR, listing each CDR3 protein once. The sample shows around 450,000 distinct CDR3 sequences, 15% to 18% of them seen only once. Sequencing was done on a sample of blood. The clonotype was recovered from a woman between 18 and 30 years old with Graves' hyperthyroidism.

The CDR3 DNA reads TGCAGCGCCTTGACAGAGATTGGCTACGAGCAGTACTTC. Protein product: CSALTEIGYEQYF. The V gene is TRBV29-1, the J gene TRBJ2-7, with a weak D call TRBD1 (5 bases). The CDR3 has 13 amino acids. CDR1 and CDR2 (germline): SQVTM, ANQGSEA. V shed 7 bases and J shed 3 bases, with 16 bases lying between them.